These 3 T cell receptor beta chains share one sample of origin, sequenced in a study of graft-versus-host responses after intestinal transplantation (dated by TCRdb to the early 2020s). The label giving this sample's time point can be read as: cells obtained before transplantation from donor or recipient. In mixed lymphocyte reactions, approximately 200,000 CFSE-labeled pre-transplant responders were plated with approximately 200,000 irradiated violet-dye-labeled stimulators and cultured for 6 days. The library was obtained by the immunoSEQ multiplex PCR assay. The immuneACCESS repertoire file appears here via TCRdb, limited to in-frame rearrangements. These files lack a portion of the clones; in checked studies, under half of the deficit traces to unresolved V genes, and the cause of the others is not known. The sample table shows more than 10,000 clones, and less than 40% are seen once. The ten largest account for 2% to 3% of the sample.

The material sequenced was alloreactive CD8+ T cells from a mixed lymphocyte reaction culture, taken before intestinal transplant. This specimen's cell subset or site label, interpreted: CFSE-low proliferating T cells sorted from approximately 6-day pre-transplant mixed lymphocyte reaction (GvH or HvG direction). The receptor set was obtained from a human patient who received an intestinal transplant.

This chain connects TRBV11-1 to TRBJ2-7; TRBD1 is a possible D gene (5 bases). Germline CDR1 SGHAT, CDR2 FQDESV (reference sequence). The CDR3 has 13 amino acids. Between the trimmed V and J ends, which lost 4 bases and 1 base, there was a span of 8 bases. The chain's CDR3 is CASSYTGSYEQYF. The DNA of the CDR3 is TGTGCCAGCAGCTATACAGGATCCTACGAGCAGTACTTC.

This sequence joins TRBV27 and TRBJ1-1, with TRBD1 matching 9 bases. After removal of 5 bases from V and 6 bases from J, the junction contained 10 bases not matched to a gene. Per germline, CDR1 MNHEY and CDR2 SMNVEV (reference sequence). The CDR3 runs 15 residues. CDR3 coding DNA: TGTGCCAGCAGTAAACCGGGACAGGGTACTTCTGAAGCTTTCTTT. Its translation: CASSKPGQGTSEAFF.

V and J are TRBV5-6 and TRBJ2-5; the match to TRBD2 covers 10 bases. J was trimmed by 2 bases and V by 0 bases; bases with no gene match: 7. This CDR3 region has 17 residues. CDR1 and CDR2 from the germline V gene are SGHDT and YYEEEE. CDR3 coding DNA: TGTGCCAGCAGCTTGGAGCCTAGCGGGAGTGGGCAAGAGACCCAGTACTTC. Protein: CASSLEPSGSGQETQYF.